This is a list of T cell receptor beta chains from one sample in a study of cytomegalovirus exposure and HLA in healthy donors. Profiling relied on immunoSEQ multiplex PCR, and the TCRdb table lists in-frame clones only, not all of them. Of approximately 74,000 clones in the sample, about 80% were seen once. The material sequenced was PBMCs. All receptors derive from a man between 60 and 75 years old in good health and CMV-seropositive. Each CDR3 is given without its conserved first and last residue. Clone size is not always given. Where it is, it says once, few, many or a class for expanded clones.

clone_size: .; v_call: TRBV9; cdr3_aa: ASSVVSGTGGELF
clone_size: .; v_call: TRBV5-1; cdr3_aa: ATREGGGSYNEQF
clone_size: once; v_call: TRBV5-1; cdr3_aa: ASSYEQGIYGYT
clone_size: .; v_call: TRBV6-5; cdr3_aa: ASSFLRGIDSPLH
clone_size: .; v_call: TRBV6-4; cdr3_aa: ASSPGQGGEKLF
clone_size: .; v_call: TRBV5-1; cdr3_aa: ASSPGRHSTDTQY
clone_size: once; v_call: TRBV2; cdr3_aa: ASLDQGAVMTDTQY
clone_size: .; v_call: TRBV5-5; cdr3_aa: ASSLGPSGPEAF
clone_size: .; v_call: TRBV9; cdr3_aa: ASSVVPLGLAGVNEQY
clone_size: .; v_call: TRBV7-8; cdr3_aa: ASSPGTMNTEAF
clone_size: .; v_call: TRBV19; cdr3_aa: ASTVQGVDTEAF
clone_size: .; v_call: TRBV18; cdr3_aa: ASSPNNGKLF
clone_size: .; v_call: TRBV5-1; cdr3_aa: ASSLGLSTAGTGDEQY
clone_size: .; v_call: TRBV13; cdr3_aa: ASSPKDSLGWGEQF
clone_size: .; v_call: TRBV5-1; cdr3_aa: ASSLQGWDPTDTQY
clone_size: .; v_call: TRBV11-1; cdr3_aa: ASRGPEREASYEQY
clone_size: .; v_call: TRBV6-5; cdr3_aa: ASSRPGQRYEQY
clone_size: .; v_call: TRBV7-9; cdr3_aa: ASSLTGENGELF
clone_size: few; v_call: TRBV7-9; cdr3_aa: ASSLNRDTEAF
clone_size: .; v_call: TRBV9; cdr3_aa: ASSVSRGNRGHMNEQF
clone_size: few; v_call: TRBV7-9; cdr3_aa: ASSPRAYEQY
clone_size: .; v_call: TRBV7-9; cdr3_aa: ASSSSGGGNHSPLH
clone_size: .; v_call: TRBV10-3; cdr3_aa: AISEQGNQPQH
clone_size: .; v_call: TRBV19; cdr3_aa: ASSQISGSSYNEQF
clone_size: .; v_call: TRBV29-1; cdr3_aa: SVGGGDTEQY
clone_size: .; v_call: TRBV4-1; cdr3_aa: ASSQDGGTEAF
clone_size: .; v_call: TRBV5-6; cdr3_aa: ASILGGTGHNTEAF
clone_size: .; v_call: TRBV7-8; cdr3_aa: ASSLGGSWEKAYEQY
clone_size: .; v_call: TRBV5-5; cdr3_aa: ASSFPRDRADITEAF